This TCR beta chain comes out of a study of cytotoxic CD8 clonotypes in ibrutinib-treated CLL (dated by TCRdb to about 2021). For the study in its entirety: The cohort included more than 14 treatment-naive and fewer than 12 relapsed/refractory patients; 17 to 18 were IGHV unmutated. Every sample from remission and from progressive disease was obtained while the patients were still on ibrutinib. Longitudinal samples were available for about 30% of the 86 trial participants. Responses were partial in around 25 patients and complete in 2; after median roughly 69 months follow-up, 14 stayed in remission and some twelve progressed. The response samples were drawn at a median of 12 months into treatment, with a range of roughly 6 to 36 months. On average, each sample had roughly 230,000 productive templates and more than 75,000 productive rearrangements. Cryopreserved peripheral blood mononuclear cells were collected before treatment, at response, and at either disease progression or sustained remission. Overall study results and their limits: Public clonotypes were rare and either shrank or stayed stable during treatment, and the rise in clonality at ibrutinib response reflected expansion of private clonotypes. Baseline clonality exceeded that of age-matched healthy donors and correlated strongly with circulating CD8+ T-cell counts. Lymph node repertoires were not examined, and the timing of sampling was not matched between patients in sustained remission and those whose disease progressed. An increase in clonality was observed at ibrutinib response, with clonality remaining stable during sustained remission and falling back toward baseline at progression.

The label giving this sample's time point can be read as: about a year on ibrutinib. For TCR beta library preparation, about 2 micrograms of genomic DNA were extracted from the cryopreserved PBMCs. Longitudinal blood samples from CLL patients receiving ibrutinib monotherapy were subjected to high-throughput TCR beta sequencing. Patients were enrolled in a phase 2 open-label single-center ibrutinib monotherapy trial. The CDR3 sequence holds 12 residues, the cysteine and phenylalanine included. The entry retains the CDR3 DNA only, 36 bases that are in frame from base 1. Sequences SGHVS (CDR1) and FQNEAQ (CDR2) are obtained from the germline V gene. Relative to germline, V is missing 5 bases and J is missing 4 bases, with 2 bases of the junction outside any gene match. With regard to this clone: It lacks a known antigen. Nothing much larger sits one base from this clone, and base qualities are not available.

On a MiSeq, deep resolution sequencing aimed for a depth between 1 in 1 million and 1 in 200,000 T cells, with each clonotype covered approximately 10x on average. The immunoSEQ hsTCRB Kit was used to generate the TCR beta libraries. The authors' pipeline ran thus. The data were analyzed with ImmunoSEQ Analyzer and ImmunoSEQ Data Assistant, and V, D and J gene assignments followed IMGT definitions. Clonality, which ranges from 0 to 1, was calculated by subtracting the normalized Shannon entropy of productive rearrangement frequencies from one. Public clonotype analysis was restricted to overrepresented clonotypes comprising at least 0.05% of each patient's repertoire. More than ten repertoires from age-matched healthy donors, obtained from immuneACCESS, served as clonality controls. TCRdb carries this immuneACCESS record with in-frame sequences only. Its versions omit some clonotypes, under half of them owing to an unresolved V gene in the studies checked, with the rest unexplained. V and J calls and clone size are given by that table; D and trimming were obtained from the DNA. This sample gives about 130,000 clones in total; approximately 81% of them show up just once. The top ten constitute more than 10% of the sample.

The input for sequencing was PBMCs, taken after 12 months of ibrutinib treatment. The TCR was taken from a human donor with chronic lymphocytic leukemia. The rearrangement combines TRBV7-8 with TRBJ2-7; 7 of the junction bases match TRBD1. The nucleotide sequence is given as TGTGCCAGCAGCGCGACAGGGTACGAGCAGTACTTC. Its translation is CASSATGYEQYF.